This T cell receptor beta chain was recorded in a study of blood T cell repertoires in COVID-19. Study context: The analysed material was cDNA or gDNA that came from T cells, B-cell-depleted T cells, or PBMCs.

V shed 2 bases and J 3 bases; nucleotides not matched to a gene: 4. CDR3 length: 15 residues. Germline-derived CDR1 and CDR2 are MNHEY and SVGEGT. Generated by immunoSEQ multiplex PCR, the TCRdb table keeps only in-frame clones and is missing some. The sample comprises 150,000 to 250,000 clones, around 82% of which are singletons, and roughly 12% rests with the top ten. Participants were aged 18 to 89 years, lived in 25 or so US areas, and enrolled virtually. Participants were placed into cohorts based on the clinical history they reported. Donors of Cohort 3 who recovered were those that had two negative PCRs, clearance, or symptom resolution.

The TCR comes from a middle-aged man who had recovered from COVID-19. The chain combines TRBV6-2 or TRBV6-3 with TRBJ2-5; 9 bases fit TRBD2. Sequenced: PBMCs or T cells enriched from blood (not recorded which). The CDR3 loop is CASSYPTSGEETQYF. The CDR3 DNA reads TGTGCCAGCAGTTACCCGACTAGCGGAGAAGAGACCCAGTACTTC.